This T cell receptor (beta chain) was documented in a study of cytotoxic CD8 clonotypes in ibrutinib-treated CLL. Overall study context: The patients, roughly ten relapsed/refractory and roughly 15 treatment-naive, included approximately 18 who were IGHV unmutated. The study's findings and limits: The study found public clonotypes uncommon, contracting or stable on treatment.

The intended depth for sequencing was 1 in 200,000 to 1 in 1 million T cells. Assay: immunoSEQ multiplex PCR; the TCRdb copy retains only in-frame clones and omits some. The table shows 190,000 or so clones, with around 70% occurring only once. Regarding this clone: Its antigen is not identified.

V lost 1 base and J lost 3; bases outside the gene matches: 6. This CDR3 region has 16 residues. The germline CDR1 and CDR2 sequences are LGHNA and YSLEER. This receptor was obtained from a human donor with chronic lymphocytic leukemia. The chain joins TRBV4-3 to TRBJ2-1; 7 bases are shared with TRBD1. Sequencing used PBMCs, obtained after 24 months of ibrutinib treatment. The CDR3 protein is CASSQVTGEFYNEQFF. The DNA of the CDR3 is TGCGCCAGCAGCCAAGTTACAGGGGAGTTCTACAATGAGCAGTTCTTC.